This is a list of T cell receptor beta chains from one sample in a study of blood T cell repertoires in COVID-19. The data were produced by immunoSEQ multiplex PCR, yet TCRdb's version contains in-frame clones alone and is incomplete. The data show around 140,000 clones, around 84% seen once. Sequenced material: peripheral blood. These receptors came from a man aged 55 to 70 with active or convalescent COVID-19. The CDR3 runs from the conserved cysteine through the conserved F or W. D genes are given only for firm matches. Some rows mark clone size as missing; the rest say once, few, many or name a class of expanded clone.

d_call	clone_size	v_call	j_call	cdr3_nt	cdr3_aa
TRBD1	.	TRBV24-1	TRBJ2-3	TGTGCCACCAGTGAACGACAGGGGGCCCCCCACACAGATACGCAGTATTTT	CATSERQGAPHTDTQYF
.	once	TRBV30	TRBJ1-1	TGTGCCTGGAGTGTTGGAGTGATGAACACTGAAGCTTTCTTT	CAWSVGVMNTEAFF
TRBD1	.	TRBV27	TRBJ2-5	TGTGCCAGCAGTTCACAGGGGACCCAGACCCAGTACTTC	CASSSQGTQTQYF
.	.	TRBV5-6	TRBJ1-1	TGTGCCAGCATCTCCCGGTGGTCCAGGGGAGACACTGAAGCTTTCTTT	CASISRWSRGDTEAFF
TRBD2	.	TRBV7-2	TRBJ2-7	TGTGCCAGCAGCTTAGCGTCGACGGGAGGCCAATACGAGCAGTACTTC	CASSLASTGGQYEQYF
.	.	TRBV30	TRBJ1-4	TGTGCCTCGCAGGGTAAAGGGGCAACTAATGAAAAACTGTTTTTT	CASQGKGATNEKLFF
.	.	TRBV18	TRBJ2-7	TGTGCCAGCTCACTCAACGGGGATTACGAGCAGTACTTC	CASSLNGDYEQYF
.	.	TRBV7-9	TRBJ2-1	TGTGCCAGCAGCTTCGGGGGAGTGAGGATTAATGAGCAGTTCTTC	CASSFGGVRINEQFF
.	.	TRBV5-1	TRBJ2-2	TGCGCCAGCAGCCCAGACAGGAGGAACACCGGGGAGCTGTTTTTT	CASSPDRRNTGELFF
.	.	TRBV5-6	TRBJ1-3	TGTGCCAGCAGCCTAGGACAGCGCTCTGGAAACACCATATATTTT	CASSLGQRSGNTIYF
.	.	TRBV10-3	TRBJ2-1	TGTGCCATCAGTGAAGGGTTAGCGCTATACAATGAGCAGTTCTTC	CAISEGLALYNEQFF
.	.	TRBV5-1	TRBJ1-2	TGCGCCAGCAGCGCCGACACGCCCCGCTATGGCTACACCTTC	CASSADTPRYGYTF
.	.	TRBV25-1	TRBJ2-4	TGTGCCAGCAGTGAATTAGAACAGGGCGGCACCAAAAACATTCAGTACTTC	CASSELEQGGTKNIQYF
.	.	TRBV20-1	TRBJ2-2	TGCAGTGCTAGTGGTGGGAGCGGCAACACCGGGGAGCTGTTTTTT	CSASGGSGNTGELFF
TRBD1	few	TRBV6-1	TRBJ1-2	TGTGCCAGCAGTGATCGATCTCCGGGACAGCACTATGGCTACACCTTC	CASSDRSPGQHYGYTF
.	.	TRBV6-2/TRBV6-3	TRBJ1-5	TGTGCCAGCAGTTACTCCGCAGGTATTCAGCCCCAGCATTTT	CASSYSAGIQPQHF
.	.	TRBV30	TRBJ1-5	TGTGCCTGGAGTTACCGGGGAGGCAATCAGCCCCAGCATTTT	CAWSYRGGNQPQHF
TRBD2	.	TRBV6-5	TRBJ2-1	TGTGCCAGCAGCCTAGCGGCTAACTCCTACAATGAGCAGTTCTTC	CASSLAANSYNEQFF
TRBD1	.	TRBV30	TRBJ1-3	TGTGCCTGGAGTCTCCAAGACAGGGTCCGAGACACCATATATTTT	CAWSLQDRVRDTIYF
TRBD1	.	TRBV10-2	TRBJ2-7	TGCGCCAGCAGCGAGCCCGGGACAGGGGGCTACGAGCAGTACTTC	CASSEPGTGGYEQYF
.	.	TRBV18	TRBJ2-3	TGTGCCAGCTCCGCCCCCCTGGCGGGAAGGGATACGCAGTATTTT	CASSAPLAGRDTQYF
.	.	TRBV7-2	TRBJ1-1	TGTGCCAGCAGCTTAGCCAGGGGCCACACTGAAGCTTTCTTT	CASSLARGHTEAFF
TRBD1	once	TRBV18	TRBJ1-3	TGTGCCAGCTCACCGAGACAGGGTATTTCTTACTCTGGAAACACCATATATTTT	CASSPRQGISYSGNTIYF
.	.	TRBV4-1	TRBJ2-7	TGCGCCAGCAGCCAACAGGTTGTGGATATACGGGAGCAGTACTTC	CASSQQVVDIREQYF
.	.	TRBV18	TRBJ2-2	TGTGCCAGCTCACCAAACGACAGGTTCCCCGGGGAGCTGTTTTTT	CASSPNDRFPGELFF
TRBD1	few	TRBV18	TRBJ1-1	TGTGCCAGCTCAACAGGGACAGGGGGCACTGAAGCTTTCTTT	CASSTGTGGTEAFF
.	.	TRBV3-1/TRBV3-2	TRBJ1-2	TGTGCCAGCGCCCGGGGGGCGGTTCGGAACTATGGCTACACCTTC	CASARGAVRNYGYTF
.	.	TRBV9	TRBJ2-1	TGTGCCAGCAGCGTAACAGTCGGGGTCCTTGACAATGAGCAGTTCTTC	CASSVTVGVLDNEQFF
TRBD2	.	TRBV3-1/TRBV3-2	TRBJ2-5	TGTGCCAGCAGCCATAAAGCGGGACCCGAGACCCAGTACTTC	CASSHKAGPETQYF
TRBD1	.	TRBV20-1	TRBJ1-2	TGCAGTGCTACAGGGGGCAGTGGCTACACCTTC	CSATGGSGYTF
.	.	TRBV11-2	TRBJ1-3	TGTGCCAGCAGCTTAGTCCCCGGGGCTGGAAACACCATATATTTT	CASSLVPGAGNTIYF
.	.	TRBV29-1	TRBJ2-1	TGCAGCGTGCGCAGGGGATCCTTTAGTGAGCAGTTCTTC	CSVRRGSFSEQFF
.	once	TRBV11-3	TRBJ2-1	TGTGCCAGCAGCTTCACAACCTCCTACAATGAGCAGTTCTTC	CASSFTTSYNEQFF
.	.	TRBV19	TRBJ1-1	TGTGCCAGTAGTATAGACGGCACTGAAGCTTTCTTT	CASSIDGTEAFF
.	.	TRBV21-1	TRBJ1-2	TGTGCCAGCAGCAAAGCTTGGGACAGAACCTTTAACTATGGCTACACCTTC	CASSKAWDRTFNYGYTF
TRBD2	.	TRBV5-8	TRBJ2-1	TGTGCCAGCAGCACGGGACTAGCGGGAACCGCCTACAATGAGCAGTTCTTC	CASSTGLAGTAYNEQFF
TRBD1	few	TRBV24-1	TRBJ1-3	TGTGCCACCAGTGAACCGACAGGGTTGGTTGGCACCATATATTTT	CATSEPTGLVGTIYF
TRBD2	.	TRBV19	TRBJ2-1	TGTGCCAGTAGGACAAGCGGGAGGGCCGCAGGTGAGCAGTTCTTC	CASRTSGRAAGEQFF
.	.	TRBV7-2	TRBJ1-2	TGTGCCAGCAGCTTCCGGGACTTGGTCTTGGGCTACACCTTC	CASSFRDLVLGYTF
.	.	TRBV5-1	TRBJ1-5	TGCGCCAGCAGCTTGGACGGCAGGGGCAATCAGCCCCAGCATTTT	CASSLDGRGNQPQHF
TRBD2	.	TRBV27	TRBJ2-3	TGTGCCAGCAGCTCTGTGGGGACTAGGTTTTCAGATACGCAGTATTTT	CASSSVGTRFSDTQYF